This paragraph covers one T cell receptor (beta chain) sequence. This CDR3 fails to terminate in the conserved phenylalanine or tryptophan, so it likely reflects a read error. No cell sorting was done before RNA was extracted from the tissue. This sample was included in a study of tumor and adjacent non-tumor tissue in lung cancer. The library came from three nested PCR rounds adapted from ARM-PCR protocols. Via MiXCR, TCRdb re-called the multiplex PCR reads, giving one row per CDR3 protein. The sample carries tens of thousands of distinct CDR3 sequences, less than 75% recorded once. The CDR3 contains 14 residues. Trimming cost V 0 bases and J 1 base, with 7 bases left between them. CDR1 is SGHNT, CDR2 YYREEE, per germline (reference sequence).

The sample taken for sequencing was lung tumor tissue. The receptor comes from a man aged 55 to 69 with non-small cell lung cancer. This sequence joins TRBV5-4 and TRBJ2-5; D possibly corresponds to TRBD2 (5 bases). DNA of the CDR3: TGTGCCAGCAGCTTGGAACTAGTCCAAGAGACCCAGTACCTC. Translated, it gives CASSLELVQETQYL.